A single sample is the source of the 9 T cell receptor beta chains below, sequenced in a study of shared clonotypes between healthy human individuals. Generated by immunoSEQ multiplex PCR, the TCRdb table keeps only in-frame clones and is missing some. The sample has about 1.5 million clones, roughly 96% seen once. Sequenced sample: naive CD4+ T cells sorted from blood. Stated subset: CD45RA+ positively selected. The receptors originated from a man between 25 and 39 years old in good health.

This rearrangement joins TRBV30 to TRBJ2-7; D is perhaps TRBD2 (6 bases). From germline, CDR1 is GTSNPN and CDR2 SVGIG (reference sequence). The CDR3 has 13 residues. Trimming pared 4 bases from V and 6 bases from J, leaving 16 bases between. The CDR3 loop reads CAWNRLVSGEQYF. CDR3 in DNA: TGTGCCTGGAATCGACTAGTTTCCGGCGAGCAGTACTTC.

The CDR3, as DNA: TGTGCCAGCAGCTTGAGGCAGGGGGCCTGGAAGCAGTACTTC. Translated, it gives CASSLRQGAWKQYF. V usage is TRBV28 and J usage is TRBJ2-7, with TRBD1 matching over 8 bases. The CDR3 totals 14 residues. Trimming at V came to 6 bases and at J to 8 bases, leaving 12 bases not matched to a gene. Germline V CDR1 and CDR2: MDHEN, SYDVKM.

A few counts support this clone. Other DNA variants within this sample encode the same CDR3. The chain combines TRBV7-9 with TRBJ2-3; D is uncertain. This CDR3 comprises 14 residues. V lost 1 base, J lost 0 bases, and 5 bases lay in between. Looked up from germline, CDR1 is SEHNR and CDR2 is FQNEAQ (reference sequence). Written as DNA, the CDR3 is TGTGCCAGCAGCTTAGGGTTCAGCACAGATACGCAGTATTTT. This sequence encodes CASSLGFSTDTQYF.

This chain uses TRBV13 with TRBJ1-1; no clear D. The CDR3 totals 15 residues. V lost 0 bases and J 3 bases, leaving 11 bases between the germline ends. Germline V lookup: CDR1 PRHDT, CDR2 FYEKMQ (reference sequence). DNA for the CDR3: TGTGCCAGCAGCTTAGGAGGCAGGAGTGACACTGAAGCTTTCTTT. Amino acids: CASSLGGRSDTEAFF.

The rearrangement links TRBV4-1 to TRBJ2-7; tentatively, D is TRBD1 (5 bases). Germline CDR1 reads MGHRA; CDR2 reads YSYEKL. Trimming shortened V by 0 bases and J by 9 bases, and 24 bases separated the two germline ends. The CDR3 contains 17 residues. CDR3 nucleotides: TGCGCCAGCAGCCAAGATGGCTTCCTTGGGGCCAAGGATGCGCAGTACTTC. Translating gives CASSQDGFLGAKDAQYF.

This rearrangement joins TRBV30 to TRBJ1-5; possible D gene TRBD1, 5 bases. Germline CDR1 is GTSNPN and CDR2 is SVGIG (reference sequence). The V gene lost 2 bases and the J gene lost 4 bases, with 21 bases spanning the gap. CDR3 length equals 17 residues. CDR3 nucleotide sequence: TGTGCCTGGAGTAAAAGGGACGGGGGTACGAGAAATCAGCCCCAGCATTTT. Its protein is CAWSKRDGGTRNQPQHF.

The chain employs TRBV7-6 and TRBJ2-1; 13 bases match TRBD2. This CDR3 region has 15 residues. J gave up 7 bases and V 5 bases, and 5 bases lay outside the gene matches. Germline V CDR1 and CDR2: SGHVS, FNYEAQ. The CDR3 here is CASSIGTSGTNEQFF. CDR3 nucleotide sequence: TGTGCCAGCAGCATCGGGACTAGCGGGACTAATGAGCAGTTCTTC.

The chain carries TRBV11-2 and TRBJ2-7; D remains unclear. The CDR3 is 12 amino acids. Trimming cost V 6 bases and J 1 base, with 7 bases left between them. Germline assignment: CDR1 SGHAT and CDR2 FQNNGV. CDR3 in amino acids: CASSRQSYEQYF. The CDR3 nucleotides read TGTGCCAGCAGTCGTCAATCCTACGAGCAGTACTTC.

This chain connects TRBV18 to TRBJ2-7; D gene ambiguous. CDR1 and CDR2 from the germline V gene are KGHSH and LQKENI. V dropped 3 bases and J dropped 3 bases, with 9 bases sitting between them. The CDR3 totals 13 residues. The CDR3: CASSPSSLYEQYF. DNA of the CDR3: TGTGCCAGCTCACCCTCAAGCCTCTACGAGCAGTACTTC.